Following are 21 T cell receptor beta chains from one sample sequenced in a study of blood T cell repertoires in COVID-19. The method was immunoSEQ multiplex PCR; TCRdb's version includes in-frame clones alone and lacks a portion of them. The table records approximately 160,000 clones, 85% to 90% of them present only once. The specimen sequenced was peripheral blood. The receptor set was obtained from a man aged 60 to 75 with COVID-19, enrolled during active disease.

This clone appeared a single time. This chain joins TRBV6-5 and TRBJ1-4; D is uncertain. Germline CDR1 reads MNHEY; CDR2 reads SVGAGI. The CDR3 consists of 14 residues. V lost 3 bases, J lost 8 bases, and 13 bases lay in between. The CDR3 bases are TGTGCCAGCAGTTATCCGGAGAGTGGCGAAAAACTGTTTTTT. Its translation is CASSYPESGEKLFF.

The chain couples TRBV5-1 to TRBJ2-1; TRBD1 is a possible D gene (6 bases). The CDR3 sequence is 15 residues long. V lost 1 base and J 4 bases, leaving 12 bases between the germline ends. Germline assignment: CDR1 SGHRS and CDR2 YFSETQ. The CDR3 here is CASSLMGAAYNEQFF. The DNA of the CDR3 is TGCGCCAGCAGCTTGATGGGGGCGGCATACAATGAGCAGTTCTTC. The full variable domain, with the rest looked up from reference TRBV5-1 and TRBJ2-1, is KAGVTQTPRYLIKTRGQQVTLSCSPISGHRSVSWYQQTPGQGLQFLFEYFSETQRNKGNFPGRFSGRQFSNSRSEMNVSTLELGDSALYLCASSLMGAAYNEQFFGPGTRLTVL.

This chain connects TRBV28 to TRBJ1-2; 7 bases line up with TRBD1. The CDR3 consists of 17 residues. Germline V gene sequence: CDR1 MDHEN, CDR2 SYDVKM. The junction had 12 bases not matched to a gene; V was cut back by 4 bases and J by 1 base. Written as DNA, the CDR3 is TGTGCCAGCAGTTCACCGCCGGGACAGCTTTATAACTATGGCTACACCTTC. The encoded protein is CASSSPPGQLYNYGYTF.

The genes are TRBV7-2 and TRBJ2-2; D is possibly TRBD1 (6 bases). The CDR3 loop spans 15 amino acids. Germline CDR1 SGHTA, CDR2 FQGNSA. V lost 4 bases to trimming and J lost 8 bases, with 17 bases between them. CDR3 nucleotides: TGTGCCAGCAGCTCCTACACAGGGCTGGCGGGGGAGCTGTTTTTT. This codes for CASSSYTGLAGELFF.

The chain joins TRBV24-1 to TRBJ2-3; D may be TRBD2 (6 bases). Germline loops: CDR1 KGHDR, CDR2 SFDVKD. Between the trimmed V and J ends, which lost 4 bases and 4 bases, there was a span of 14 bases. The CDR3 covers 15 residues. The CDR3 sequence: CATSEQWRGADTQYF. CDR3 bases: TGTGCCACCAGTGAACAATGGAGGGGAGCAGATACGCAGTATTTT.

The rearrangement uses TRBV25-1 and TRBJ1-2, with TRBD1 matching over 11 bases. CDR3 length: 13 residues. CDR1 is MGHDK and CDR2 is SYGVNS in the germline V gene. The V and J ends lost 3 bases and 7 bases, in that order; junction bases with no gene match: 1. As DNA, the CDR3 is TGTGCCAGCAGTGAGGGACAGGGGGTTGGCTACACCTTC. This translates into CASSEGQGVGYTF.

The chain links TRBV12-2 to TRBJ2-7; TRBD2, as called in the table, went unchecked against the DNA. TRBV12-2 is classified as a pseudogene. The CDR3 loop spans 19 amino acids. The CDR3 DNA reads as TGTGCAAGTCGCTTAAGGTTGGCTAGCGGGAGGGCCTTCGTCCACGAGCAGTACTTC. Translated: CASRLRLASGRAFVHEQYF.

This chain links TRBV7-2 with TRBJ1-1; D ambiguous. Trimming removed 3 bases at V and 1 base at J, with 9 bases between. From germline, CDR1 is SGHTA and CDR2 FQGNSA. This CDR3 spans 14 amino acids. In DNA, the CDR3 is TGTGCCAGCAGCTTTCGTCCGGGGAACACTGAAGCTTTCTTT. Its protein product is CASSFRPGNTEAFF.

V usage is TRBV4-2 and J usage is TRBJ2-1; D not certain. Germline V gene sequence: CDR1 LGHNA, CDR2 YNFKEQ. The CDR3 has 15 amino acids. V lost 3 bases and J 2 bases, leaving 11 bases between the germline ends. As DNA, the CDR3 is TGTGCCAGCAGCCAGGGCCGTCGGACCTACAATGAGCAGTTCTTC. This sequence encodes CASSQGRRTYNEQFF.

The rearrangement joins TRBV15 to TRBJ1-5; tentatively, D is TRBD1 (6 bases). CDR1 is LNHNV, CDR2 YYDKDF, per germline (reference sequence). V was pared by 3 bases and J by 0 bases, with 18 bases between. This CDR3 contains 18 residues. The CDR3 bases are TGTGCCACCAGCAGCTCCCCCACAGGGCCGTATAGCAATCAGCCCCAGCATTTT. Encoded protein: CATSSSPTGPYSNQPQHF.

The chain links TRBV5-1 to TRBJ2-1; 8 nucleotides agree with TRBD1. The CDR3 has 18 residues. V shed 0 bases, J shed 7 bases, and the junction held 15 bases outside the gene matches. Looked up from germline, CDR1 is SGHRS and CDR2 is YFSETQ. CDR3 region: CASSLASRTGQAANEQFF. The CDR3 DNA reads TGCGCCAGCAGCTTGGCCAGTCGTACGGGACAGGCTGCAAATGAGCAGTTCTTC.

Turning to this clone: This sample includes further DNA sequences coding for the same CDR3. This chain connects TRBV20-1 to TRBJ1-3, with no clear D. In germline, CDR1 is DFQATT, CDR2 SNEGSKA (reference sequence). This CDR3 is built from 12 residues. The ends were cut back, 3 bases at V and 4 bases at J, with 7 bases in the middle. This chain's CDR3 is CSASPGGNTIYF. The DNA of the CDR3 is TGCAGTGCTAGTCCGGGAGGAAACACCATATATTTT.

This clone was observed a single time. The genes are TRBV7-2 and TRBJ1-5, with unresolved D. The CDR3 is made up of 13 amino acids. CDR1 is SGHTA, CDR2 FQGNSA, per germline. The ends were cut back, 1 base at V and 4 bases at J, with 5 bases in the middle. CDR3 sequence: CASSLVENQPQHF. The CDR3 DNA is TGTGCCAGCAGCTTAGTAGAGAATCAGCCCCAGCATTTT.

V gene TRBV7-2 combines with J gene TRBJ2-3; D gene ambiguous. The CDR3 contains 16 residues. The V gene's germline CDR1 is SGHTA and CDR2 FQGNSA. Trimming took off 4 bases at V and 0 bases at J, with 14 bases between the two ends. CDR3 nucleotide sequence: TGTGCCAGCAGCTCGCTGTACCAAACTAGCACAGATACGCAGTATTTT. Encoded protein: CASSSLYQTSTDTQYF.

The V gene is TRBV24-1, the J gene TRBJ2-7, with 10 nucleotides matching TRBD1. Germline CDR1 reads KGHDR; CDR2 reads SFDVKD. V trimming: 4 bases; J trimming: 6 bases; junction bases outside the gene matches: 2. The CDR3 runs 13 residues. The DNA of the CDR3 is TGTGCCACCAGTGAGGGACAGGGGCTCGAGCAGTACTTC. It is translated as CATSEGQGLEQYF.

The rearrangement uses TRBV2 and TRBJ1-1; D possibly corresponds to TRBD1 (5 bases). The CDR3 consists of 11 residues. Trimming pared 8 bases from V and 5 bases from J, leaving 9 bases between. The V gene's germline CDR1 is SNHLY and CDR2 FYNNEI. The CDR3 DNA reads TGTGCCAGCGGGGGAGGAACTGAAGCTTTCTTT. Protein product: CASGGGTEAFF.

CDR3 sequence (DNA): TGTGCCAGCAGTCGACCGGGACAGGGAGCTGAGCAGTTCTTC. Translation gives CASSRPGQGAEQFF. The chain couples TRBV28 to TRBJ2-1; 9 bases agree with TRBD1. V trimming: 5 bases; J trimming: 9 bases; junction bases outside the gene matches: 8. Germline V gives CDR1 MDHEN, CDR2 SYDVKM. This CDR3 has 14 residues.

This chain uses TRBV5-1 with TRBJ1-1, with 8 bases that match TRBD1. Germline V CDR1 and CDR2: SGHRS, YFSETQ. The CDR3 contains 14 residues. Germline trimming cut 4 bases from V and 6 bases from J; bases unmatched to any gene: 8. The CDR3 DNA sequence: TGCGCCAGCAGCATCGGACAGGGATCGTCTGAAGCTTTCTTT. Amino acid sequence: CASSIGQGSSEAFF.

The rearrangement links TRBV5-3 to TRBJ2-5; possible D gene TRBD1, 6 bases. TRBV5-3 falls under the ORF class, with uncertain function. The CDR3 covers 18 residues. V was shortened by 3 bases and J by 3 bases, with 24 bases between the two germline ends. The DNA of the CDR3 is TGTGCCAGAAGCTCAAGGGGGTGGGCCAAGATCAAAGAAGAGACCCAGTACTTC. It codes for CARSSRGWAKIKEETQYF.

The rearrangement links TRBV10-3 to TRBJ1-5, with 8 nucleotides matching TRBD1. CDR1 and CDR2 from the germline V gene are ENHRY and SYGVKD. The CDR3 length is 14 residues. V lost 6 bases and J lost 3; bases outside the gene matches: 4. The CDR3 region has the DNA TGTGCCATCAGGGCGACAGGGGACAATCAGCCCCAGCATTTT. It translates to CAIRATGDNQPQHF.

V gene TRBV7-8 combines with J gene TRBJ1-5, with D maybe TRBD1 (5 bases). The CDR3 has 14 amino acids. Germline V lookup: CDR1 SGHVS, CDR2 FQNEAQ. With 4 bases removed from V and 4 bases from J, the gap between germline ends came to 11 bases. The CDR3: CASSSQGQNQPQHF. CDR3 DNA: TGTGCCAGCAGCTCTCAGGGTCAGAATCAGCCCCAGCATTTT.